This T cell receptor beta chain is drawn from a study of blood T cells in healthy people across ages. A sample-barcoded 5' primer and a J-beta primer mix were used in a second PCR of roughly 7 to 11 cycles. With 12 random nucleotides, a template-switch adaptor tagged each individual cDNA molecule. All samples yielded 3 million or more CDR3-containing paired-end reads. TCRdb reanalysed the 5' RACE reads using MiXCR and keeps one entry per CDR3 protein. The sample carries approximately 350,000 distinct CDR3 sequences, about 52% recorded once. CDR1 is SQVTM and CDR2 is ANQGSEA in the germline V gene. With 7 bases removed from V and 4 bases from J, the gap between germline ends came to 6 bases. The CDR3 totals 10 residues. Those donating, healthy Caucasian individuals from Russia, were aged about 6 to 100.

The J gene is TRBJ2-3, the V gene TRBV29-1; D is uncertain. The sequenced sample consisted of blood. The TCR sequence derives from a man aged 55-75 years in good health. CDR3 loop: CSGYSDTQYF. CDR3 in DNA: TGCAGCGGGTACTCAGATACGCAGTATTTT.